This paragraph reports one TCR beta chain. The antigen is unknown. A multiplex PCR was run with 60 Vbeta primers and 13 Jbeta primers. The table came from immunoSEQ multiplex PCR; TCRdb's copy has only in-frame clones and leaves some out. Of about 43,000 clones in the sample, 70% to 80% were seen once. The entry originates in a study of cytomegalovirus exposure and HLA in healthy donors. Study-level background: Unique TCRs from HLA-typed donors, about 78 million of them, were held in an early data release. Notes on the study in general: One variant, a missense change in DCLRE1C, was linked in a later analysis to TCR beta V- and J-gene trimming. Presence/absence analyses took donor sequencing depth as roughly uniform.

Germline V lookup: CDR1 SGHTA, CDR2 FQGNSA. The CDR3 totals 14 residues. J lost 12 bases, V lost 5 bases, and 11 bases had no gene match. Sequences were obtained from PBMCs. The receptor was derived from a young man in good health and CMV-seronegative. The chain employs TRBV7-2 and TRBJ2-1, with 9 bases that match TRBD2. For the CDR3, the DNA is TGTGCCAGCAGCGAAGGCGTAGCGGGAGCGGTGCAGTTCTTC. Translation gives CASSEGVAGAVQFF.